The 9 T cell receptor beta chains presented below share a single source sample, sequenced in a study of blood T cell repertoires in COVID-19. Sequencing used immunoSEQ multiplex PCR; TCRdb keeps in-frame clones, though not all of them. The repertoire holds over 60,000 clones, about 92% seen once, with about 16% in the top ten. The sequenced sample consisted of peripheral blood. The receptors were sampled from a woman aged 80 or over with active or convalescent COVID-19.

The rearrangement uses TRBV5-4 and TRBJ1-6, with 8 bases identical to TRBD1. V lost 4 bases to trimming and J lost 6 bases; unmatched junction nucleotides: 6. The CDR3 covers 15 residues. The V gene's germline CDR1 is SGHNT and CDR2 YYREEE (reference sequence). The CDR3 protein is CASSVNRGSNSPLHF. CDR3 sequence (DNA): TGTGCCAGCAGCGTGAACAGGGGGAGTAATTCACCCCTCCACTTT.

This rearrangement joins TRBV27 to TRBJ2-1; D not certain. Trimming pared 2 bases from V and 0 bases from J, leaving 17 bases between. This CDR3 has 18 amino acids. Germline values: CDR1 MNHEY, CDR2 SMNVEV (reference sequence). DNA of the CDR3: TGTGCCAGCAGTTTAAGGTCTAGTCGGTTCAGCTCCTACAATGAGCAGTTCTTC. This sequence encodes CASSLRSSRFSSYNEQFF.

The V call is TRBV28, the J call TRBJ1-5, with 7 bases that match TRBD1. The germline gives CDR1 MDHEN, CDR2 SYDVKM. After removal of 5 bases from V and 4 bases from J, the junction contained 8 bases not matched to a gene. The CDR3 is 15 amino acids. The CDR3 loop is CASSPDDRVNQPQHF. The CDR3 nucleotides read TGTGCCAGCAGTCCCGACGACAGGGTAAATCAGCCCCAGCATTTT.

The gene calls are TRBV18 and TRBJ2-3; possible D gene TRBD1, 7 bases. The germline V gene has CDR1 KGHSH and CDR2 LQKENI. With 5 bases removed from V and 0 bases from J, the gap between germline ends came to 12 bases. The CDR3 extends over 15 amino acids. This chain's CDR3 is CASSVAGGSTDTQYF. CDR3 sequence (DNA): TGTGCCAGCTCAGTGGCAGGGGGGAGCACAGATACGCAGTATTTT.

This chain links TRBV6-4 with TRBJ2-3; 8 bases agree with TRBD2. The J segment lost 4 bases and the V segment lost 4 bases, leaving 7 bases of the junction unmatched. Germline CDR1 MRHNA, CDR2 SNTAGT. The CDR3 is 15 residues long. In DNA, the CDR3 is TGTGCCAGCAGTGTTCGGGGGGGCCAATCAGATACGCAGTATTTT. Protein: CASSVRGGQSDTQYF.

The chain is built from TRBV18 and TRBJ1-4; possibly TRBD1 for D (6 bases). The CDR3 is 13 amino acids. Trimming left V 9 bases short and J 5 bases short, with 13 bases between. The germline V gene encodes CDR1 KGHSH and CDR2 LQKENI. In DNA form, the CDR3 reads TGTGCCAGTTTACAGGGAAGGAATGAAAAACTGTTTTTT. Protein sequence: CASLQGRNEKLFF.

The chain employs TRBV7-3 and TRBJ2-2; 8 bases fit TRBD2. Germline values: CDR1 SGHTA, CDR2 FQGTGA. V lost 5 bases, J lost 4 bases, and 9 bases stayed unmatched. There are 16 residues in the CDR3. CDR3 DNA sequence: TGTGCCAGCAGCGTCACCGGACTAGCCGTCACCGGGGAGCTGTTTTTT. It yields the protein CASSVTGLAVTGELFF.

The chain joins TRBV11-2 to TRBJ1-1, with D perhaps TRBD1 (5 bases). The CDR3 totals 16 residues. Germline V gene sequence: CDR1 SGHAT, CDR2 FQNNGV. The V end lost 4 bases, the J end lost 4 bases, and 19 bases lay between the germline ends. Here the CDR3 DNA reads TGTGCCAGCAGCTCGTACCGGTTAGGGGTGATCACTGAAGCTTTCTTT. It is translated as CASSSYRLGVITEAFF.

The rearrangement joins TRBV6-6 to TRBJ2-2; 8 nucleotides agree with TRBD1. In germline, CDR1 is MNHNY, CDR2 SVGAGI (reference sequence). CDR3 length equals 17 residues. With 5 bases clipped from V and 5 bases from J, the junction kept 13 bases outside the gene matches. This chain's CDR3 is CASSRSQGAVGTGELFF. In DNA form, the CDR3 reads TGTGCCAGCAGTCGATCCCAGGGGGCGGTGGGGACCGGGGAGCTGTTTTTT.